The T cell receptor (beta chain) described here comes from a study of blood T cells in healthy people across ages. Next came a second PCR, run for about 6 to 12 cycles, which used a sample-barcoded 5' primer along with a J-beta primer mix. Each CDR3 protein gets one entry after TCRdb re-called the 5' RACE reads with MiXCR. The top ten hold approximately 0.79% of the sample, which has around 1,000,000 distinct CDR3 sequences, approximately 25% seen once. V gave up 6 bases and J gave up 8 bases, with 19 bases separating them. CDR1 and CDR2 from the germline V gene are MNHEY and SVGAGI. The CDR3 extends over 14 amino acids. These data were also reused for a study on T cells of mothers and their children.

The clonotype comes from a girl aged 2 to 10 in good health. Specimen: blood. This chain connects TRBV6-5 to TRBJ2-5, with TRBD2 as a possible D gene (5 bases). The CDR3: CASSNSKAGLTQYF. The CDR3 DNA is TGTGCCAGCAGCAACTCTAAGGCGGGTCTAACCCAGTACTTC.